One sample yielded the 8 T cell receptor beta chains listed below, sequenced in a study of neurological immune-mediated disorders. TCRdb analysed the 5' RACE reads with MiXCR anew, one entry per CDR3 protein. The data show tens of thousands of distinct CDR3 sequences, more than 3% seen once. The specimen was PBMCs. The receptors derive from a man aged 30-40 years with multiple sclerosis.

This clonotype occurred many times. V and J are TRBV28 and TRBJ1-1; the D is unclear. This CDR3 is built from 13 residues. CDR1 MDHEN and CDR2 SYDVKM come from the germline V gene. V lost 6 bases, J lost 7 bases, and 15 bases lay in between. The chain's CDR3 is CASRAYRVVEAFF. CDR3 in DNA: TGTGCCAGCAGGGCTTACCGAGTGGTTGAAGCTTTCTTT. Complete variable domain (other parts from reference TRBV28 and TRBJ1-1): DVKVTQSSRYLVKRTGEKVFLECVQDMDHENMFWYRQDPGLGLRLIYFSYDVKMKEKGDIPEGYSVSREKKERFSLILESASTNQTSMYLCASRAYRVVEAFFGQGTRLTVV.

This clonotype was recorded many times. V and J are TRBV18 and TRBJ2-2; 12 nucleotides line up with TRBD2. CDR1 is KGHSH and CDR2 is LQKENI in the germline V gene. This CDR3 has 17 amino acids. V shed 6 bases and J 7 bases; nucleotides not matched to a gene: 12. For the CDR3, the DNA is TGTGCCAGCTCTCGTCGGACTAGCGGGACTACGGACGGGGAGCTGTTTTTT. Protein: CASSRRTSGTTDGELFF.

This clonotype was detected ten times or more. The chain carries TRBV20-1 and TRBJ2-3; 11 bases agree with TRBD2. Germline values: CDR1 DFQATT, CDR2 SNEGSKA (reference sequence). J was trimmed by 0 bases and V by 5 bases; bases with no gene match: 4. CDR3 length: 15 amino acids. CDR3 bases: TGCAGTGCTGAGAGGACTAGCGGGAGCACAGATACGCAGTATTTT. Its translation is CSAERTSGSTDTQYF.

This clonotype rates as medium-sized. This chain connects TRBV27 to TRBJ1-1; D may be TRBD1 (5 bases). This CDR3 is 15 amino acids long. V lost 2 bases and J 4 bases, leaving 14 bases between the germline ends. Germline-derived CDR1 and CDR2 are MNHEY and SMNVEV (reference sequence). For the CDR3, the DNA is TGTGCCAGCAGTTTACGCAGGGATGGTGGCACTGAAGCTTTCTTT. Translating gives CASSLRRDGGTEAFF.

This chain joins TRBV10-3 and TRBJ2-7; TRBD2 aligns across 7 bases. The ends lost 7 bases at V and 0 bases at J; junction bases unmatched: 12. The CDR3 extends over 16 amino acids. The germline V gene encodes CDR1 ENHRY and CDR2 SYGVKD. CDR3 protein: CAIMRTGTTSSYEQYF. The CDR3 DNA sequence: TGTGCCATCATGAGAACCGGGACTACGAGCTCCTACGAGCAGTACTTC.

This clonotype was recorded many times. This chain connects TRBV3-1 to TRBJ2-5, with a tentative D call TRBD1 (7 bases). This CDR3 has 16 amino acids. The germline V and J ends were trimmed by 4 bases and 2 bases, with 17 bases remaining between them. Germline CDR1 is LGHDT and CDR2 is YNNKEL (reference sequence). This chain's CDR3 is CASSLPRGAQQETQYF. The CDR3 nucleotides read TGTGCCAGCAGCCTTCCCAGGGGGGCCCAACAAGAGACCCAGTACTTC.

The V gene is TRBV29-1, the J gene TRBJ2-7, with D maybe TRBD1 (6 bases). This CDR3 region has 13 residues. The V end lost 4 bases, the J end lost 0 bases, and 10 bases lay between the germline ends. Per the germline V gene, CDR1 is SQVTM and CDR2 is ANQGSEA. CDR3 amino acids: CSVGRDISYEQYF. For the CDR3, the DNA is TGCAGCGTTGGTCGGGACATCTCCTACGAGCAGTACTTC.

This clonotype was seen many times. This chain links TRBV6-5 with TRBJ2-7; D is perhaps TRBD1 (6 bases). There are 15 residues in the CDR3. The germline CDR1 and CDR2 sequences are MNHEY and SVGAGI. With 5 bases removed from V and 7 bases from J, the gap between germline ends came to 21 bases. CDR3 sequence (DNA): TGTGCCAGCAGTCTAGGAGGACAGAGTCCTACGGAGCAGTACTTC. Translated: CASSLGGQSPTEQYF.